This TCR beta chain was profiled in a study of blood T cell repertoires in COVID-19. The overall study: Specimens from acute and convalescent COVID-19 originated in the United States, Italy and Spain.

Germline V gene data show CDR1 as KGHSH and CDR2 as LQKENI. The CDR3 sequence is 16 residues long. V lost 0 bases and J 0 bases, leaving 9 bases between the germline ends. How the authors handled the data: Nucleated cell counts were estimated from reference gene primer amplification. Measured with immunoSEQ multiplex PCR; TCRdb has only the in-frame clones, and not every one. Clone size and V and J calls were adopted from that table, with D and trimming inferred from the DNA. The table shows around 80,000 clones, with more than 80% occurring only once. This clonotype was sampled from a woman aged 80 or over with acute or convalescent COVID-19. Sequenced material: peripheral blood. The chain combines TRBV18 with TRBJ1-3, with D unclear. The CDR3 DNA follows: TGTGCCAGCTCACCACCCAACCCGGTCTCTGGAAACACCATATATTTT. Its protein product is CASSPPNPVSGNTIYF. The full variable domain, with the rest looked up from reference TRBV18 and TRBJ1-3, is NAGVMQNPRHLVRRRGQEARLRCSPMKGHSHVYWYRQLPEEGLKFMVYLQKENIIDESGMPKERFSAEFPKEGPSILRIQQVVRGDSAAYFCASSPPNPVSGNTIYFGEGSWLTVV.